Below are 27 T cell receptor beta chains sequenced from a single sample in a study of long-term antiretroviral therapy in people with HIV. Investigators performed immunoSEQ version v3.0 at survey level. The data were produced by immunoSEQ multiplex PCR, yet TCRdb's version contains in-frame clones alone and is incomplete. The sample has roughly 17,000 clones, approximately 95% seen once. The sample was unsorted PBMCs, taken approximately 11 years after starting antiretroviral therapy. The source is a man aged 25 to 40 with HIV.

CDR3 coding DNA: TGCAGCGTTGAAGGCAGGGCTGGAAACACCATATATTTT. Translating it yields CSVEGRAGNTIYF. V usage is TRBV29-1 and J usage is TRBJ1-3, with D possibly matching TRBD1 (5 bases). The germline V and J ends were trimmed by 1 base and 2 bases, with 6 bases remaining between them. The CDR3 spans 13 residues. Per the germline V gene, CDR1 is SQVTM and CDR2 is ANQGSEA. Full variable domain (remainder filled in from reference TRBV29-1 and TRBJ1-3): SAVISQKPSRDICQRGTSLTIQCQVDSQVTMMFWYRQQPGQSLTLIATANQGSEATYESGFVIDKFPISRPNLTFSTLTVSNMSPEDSSIYLCSVEGRAGNTIYFGEGSWLTVV.

The chain uses TRBV2 and TRBJ1-4, with no clear D. Trimming took off 0 bases at V and 13 bases at J, with 9 bases between the two ends. The CDR3 length is 12 residues. CDR1 is SNHLY, CDR2 FYNNEI, per germline. The CDR3 loop is CASSEASLTLFF. The CDR3 region has the DNA TGTGCCAGCAGTGAAGCTTCGCTAACACTGTTTTTT.

CDR3 region: CASSQEPGGSSYNEQFF. The CDR3 nucleotides are TGTGCCAGCAGCCAAGAACCTGGTGGGAGCTCCTACAATGAGCAGTTCTTC. This chain connects TRBV4-2 to TRBJ2-1; perhaps TRBD2 as D (5 bases). CDR3 length: 17 residues. Trimming took off 0 bases at V and 0 bases at J, with 12 bases between the two ends. Per the germline V gene, CDR1 is LGHNA and CDR2 is YNFKEQ.

J is TRBJ2-2 and V is TRBV10-3, with D unclear. Germline lookup yields CDR1 ENHRY and CDR2 SYGVKD. The CDR3 consists of 13 residues. Trimming shortened V by 6 bases and J by 1 base, and 6 bases separated the two germline ends. The CDR3 spells CAIRRENTGELFF. The CDR3 nucleotides read TGTGCCATCAGAAGGGAGAACACCGGGGAGCTGTTTTTT.

The chain employs TRBV27 and TRBJ2-5; D unclear. The V gene lost 5 bases and the J gene lost 7 bases, with 14 bases spanning the gap. Germline values: CDR1 MNHEY, CDR2 SMNVEV (reference sequence). The CDR3 has 13 amino acids. In DNA, the CDR3 is TGTGCCAGCAGTCAAGGATCCCTCGGGACCCAGTACTTC. It encodes CASSQGSLGTQYF.

The chain has TRBV19 and TRBJ2-1; 9 bases map to TRBD2. V trimming: 5 bases; J trimming: 4 bases; junction bases outside the gene matches: 15. The germline V gene has CDR1 LNHDA and CDR2 SQIVND (reference sequence). The CDR3 runs to 18 residues. Here the CDR3 reads CASSSIAGVLAEYNEQFF. The CDR3 nucleotides read TGTGCCAGTAGTTCGATAGCGGGGGTCCTTGCGGAATACAATGAGCAGTTCTTC.

V usage is TRBV6-5 and J usage is TRBJ1-5; D unclear. The germline CDR1 and CDR2 sequences are MNHEY and SVGAGI. The V end lost 5 bases, the J end lost 3 bases, and 11 bases lay between the germline ends. The CDR3 contains 14 residues. The CDR3 nucleotides are TGTGCCAGCAGTCTGTCTCCTTACAATCAGCCCCAGCATTTT. As protein: CASSLSPYNQPQHF.

J is TRBJ2-5 and V is TRBV27; 9 bases align to TRBD1. This CDR3 region has 14 residues. V gave up 8 bases and J gave up 5 bases; unmatched junction bases: 9. CDR1 and CDR2 from the germline V gene are MNHEY and SMNVEV (reference sequence). As DNA, the CDR3 is TGTGCCAGCGGATGGACAGGGGACCGGGAGACCCAGTACTTC. Encoded protein: CASGWTGDRETQYF.

The chain recombines TRBV6-5 with TRBJ2-7; tentatively, D is TRBD2 (6 bases). From germline, CDR1 is MNHEY and CDR2 SVGAGI. The CDR3 spans 13 residues. Deletions cut 6 bases from V and 3 bases from J, with 12 bases between. CDR3 DNA: TGTGCCAGCAGGGAGGAGGGACGCTACGAGCAGTACGTC. This gives the protein CASREEGRYEQYV.

This chain links TRBV19 with TRBJ2-5; D ambiguous. With 4 bases removed from V and 4 bases from J, the gap between germline ends came to 4 bases. The CDR3 runs to 11 residues. CDR1 is LNHDA, CDR2 SQIVND, per germline (reference sequence). This chain's CDR3 is CASSKGETQYF. The DNA for the CDR3 is TGTGCCAGTAGTAAAGGAGAGACCCAGTACTTC.

This clone was observed once. The genes are TRBV28 and TRBJ1-3; D perhaps matches TRBD1 (6 bases). Trimming removed 9 bases from V and 3 bases from J, with 12 bases in between. The CDR3 spans 13 residues. CDR1 is MDHEN, CDR2 SYDVKM, per germline. The DNA of the CDR3 is TGTGCCAGTATACAGGGCGTTGGAAACACCATATATTTT. Protein product: CASIQGVGNTIYF.

This clone appeared a few times. The chain links TRBV29-1 to TRBJ1-2, with TRBD1 as a possible D gene (6 bases). Germline V gives CDR1 SQVTM, CDR2 ANQGSEA. This CDR3 has 11 residues. The germline V and J ends were trimmed by 6 bases and 7 bases, with 12 bases remaining between them. CDR3 residues: CSVYRAGGYTF. The DNA for the CDR3 is TGCAGCGTATACAGGGCCGGTGGCTACACCTTC.

The CDR3 protein is CASSPPGGAGNTIYF. CDR3 bases: TGTGCCAGCAGCCCTCCCGGGGGAGCTGGAAACACCATATATTTT. This sequence joins TRBV7-9 and TRBJ1-3, with D possibly matching TRBD1 (5 bases). The V and J ends lost 5 bases and 2 bases respectively, with 13 bases between them. Germline assignment: CDR1 SEHNR and CDR2 FQNEAQ (reference sequence). There are 15 residues in the CDR3. Variable domain in full (rest from reference TRBV7-9 and TRBJ1-3): DTGVSQNPRHKITKRGQNVTFRCDPISEHNRLYWYRQTLGQGPEFLTYFQNEAQLEKSRLLSDRFSAERPKGSFSTLEIQRTEQGDSAMYLCASSPPGGAGNTIYFGEGSWLTVV.

This sequence joins TRBV7-2 and TRBJ2-6, with D tentatively TRBD1 (5 bases). V was trimmed by 3 bases and J by 0 bases, leaving 9 bases between them. CDR3 length: 16 residues. Germline V gene lookup returns CDR1 SGHTA and CDR2 FQGNSA. The CDR3 here is CASSLGLNSGANVLTF. DNA for the CDR3: TGTGCCAGCAGCTTGGGGCTGAACTCTGGGGCCAACGTCCTGACTTTC.

The chain recombines TRBV5-5 with TRBJ1-1; D unresolved. Trimming shortened V by 2 bases and J by 3 bases, and 11 bases separated the two germline ends. The CDR3 contains 14 residues. Germline V CDR1 and CDR2: SGHKS, YYEKEE (reference sequence). The DNA of the CDR3 is TGTGCCAGCAGCTTCGGAGGGTGGGACACTGAAGCTTTCTTT. Its protein is CASSFGGWDTEAFF.

This chain connects TRBV11-1 to TRBJ1-6, with D possibly being TRBD1 (6 bases). The germline CDR1 and CDR2 sequences are SGHAT and FQDESV (reference sequence). This CDR3 has 19 amino acids. The V gene lost 4 bases and the J gene lost 0 bases, with 19 bases spanning the gap. For the CDR3, the DNA is TGTGCCAGCAGCTCCATAGGGGGGCCGCAGAGCTCCTATAATTCACCCCTCCACTTT. It is translated as CASSSIGGPQSSYNSPLHF. The variable domain in full, completed from reference TRBV11-1 and TRBJ1-6, reads EAEVAQSPRYKITEKSQAVAFWCDPISGHATLYWYRQILGQGPELLVQFQDESVVDDSQLPKDRFSAERLKGVDSTLKIQPAELGDSAMYLCASSSIGGPQSSYNSPLHFGNGTRLTVT.

The chain employs TRBV30 and TRBJ1-6; tentative D call: TRBD1 (5 bases). The V gene lost 1 base and the J gene lost 15 bases, with 16 bases spanning the gap. The CDR3 is made up of 13 amino acids. Germline V gene data show CDR1 as GTSNPN and CDR2 as SVGIG (reference sequence). CDR3 protein: CAWSEARQGVLHF. DNA for the CDR3: TGTGCCTGGAGTGAGGCCCGGCAAGGGGTCCTCCACTTT. The complete variable domain, with remaining parts taken from reference TRBV30 and TRBJ1-6, reads SQTIHQWPATLVQPVGSPLSLECTVEGTSNPNLYWYRQAAGRGLQLLFYSVGIGQISSEVPQNLSASRPQDRQFILSSKKLLLSDSGFYLCAWSEARQGVLHFGNGTRLTVT.

This rearrangement joins TRBV27 to TRBJ2-2, with a possible D match to TRBD2 (5 bases). Germline assignment: CDR1 MNHEY and CDR2 SMNVEV (reference sequence). The CDR3 runs to 16 residues. Trimming pared 1 base from V and 6 bases from J, leaving 15 bases between. CDR3 in amino acids: CASSLFPVGSAGELFF. The CDR3 nucleotides read TGTGCCAGCAGTTTATTTCCCGTTGGTAGCGCCGGGGAGCTGTTTTTT.

A single count supports this clone. This chain joins TRBV5-1 and TRBJ1-4; the D is unclear. This CDR3 has 14 amino acids. Trimming pared 3 bases from V and 5 bases from J, leaving 11 bases between. Germline values: CDR1 SGHRS, CDR2 YFSETQ. The CDR3 DNA follows: TGCGCCAGCAGCTCGGACCGGATGAATGAAAAACTGTTTTTT. Translation gives CASSSDRMNEKLFF.

The rearrangement links TRBV27 to TRBJ2-3, with D possibly being TRBD2 (5 bases). The CDR3 is 11 residues long. V dropped 6 bases and J dropped 6 bases, with 7 bases sitting between them. Germline CDR1 and CDR2: MNHEY and SMNVEV (reference sequence). The CDR3 DNA reads as TGTGCCAGCAGCCGAGGGGATACGCAGTATTTT. Amino acid sequence: CASSRGDTQYF.

The chain joins TRBV29-1 to TRBJ2-1; D uncertain. V was clipped by 1 base and J by 6 bases, with 4 bases between them. Germline CDR1 and CDR2: SQVTM and ANQGSEA. The CDR3 length is 11 residues. CDR3 coding DNA: TGCAGCGTTGAAGTGGGCAATGAGCAGTTCTTC. Translating gives CSVEVGNEQFF.

The rearrangement uses TRBV7-6 and TRBJ1-1, with D hard to call. Germline values: CDR1 SGHVS, CDR2 FNYEAQ. V shed 3 bases and J shed 1 base, with 12 bases lying between them. The CDR3 has 15 residues. The CDR3 nucleotides read TGTGCCAGCAGCTTGGGCGGGATTCGGAACACTGAAGCTTTCTTT. Translation gives CASSLGGIRNTEAFF.

The gene calls are TRBV7-9 and TRBJ2-5, with 8 bases lining up with TRBD1. Looked up from germline, CDR1 is SEHNR and CDR2 is FQNEAQ (reference sequence). V shed 5 bases and J 3 bases; nucleotides not matched to a gene: 11. This CDR3 comprises 16 residues. The CDR3 sequence: CASSHRTGLAEETQYF. The CDR3, as DNA: TGTGCCAGCAGCCACAGGACAGGGTTGGCTGAAGAGACCCAGTACTTC.

V usage is TRBV27 and J usage is TRBJ2-1; no clear D gene. The CDR3 sequence is 15 residues long. V gave up 5 bases and J gave up 1 base, with 12 bases separating them. CDR1 and CDR2 (germline): MNHEY, SMNVEV (reference sequence). As DNA, the CDR3 is TGTGCCAGCAGTGTCCTTATATCGTCCTACAATGAGCAGTTCTTC. Its protein product is CASSVLISSYNEQFF.

This clone was observed once. The CDR3 is CASSPLRGGLIETQYF. As DNA, the CDR3 is TGTGCCAGCAGTCCACTCAGGGGGGGGCTTATAGAGACCCAGTACTTC. The chain recombines TRBV5-4 with TRBJ2-5, with D perhaps matching TRBD1 or TRBD2 (7 bases each). V lost 5 bases and J lost 4, with 21 bases in between. The CDR3 consists of 16 residues. Germline V gene lookup returns CDR1 SGHNT and CDR2 YYREEE (reference sequence).

V usage is TRBV9 and J usage is TRBJ2-3; possibly TRBD2 for D (5 bases). The germline V gene encodes CDR1 SGDLS and CDR2 YYNGEE. CDR3 size: 14 residues. Trimming took off 2 bases at V and 5 bases at J, with 12 bases between the two ends. CDR3 DNA: TGTGCCAGCAGCGTTATAAGCGGTGGAGATACGCAGTATTTT. Its translation: CASSVISGGDTQYF.

The gene calls are TRBV5-1 and TRBJ1-4; 12 positions match TRBD1. The CDR3 runs 14 residues. V was pared by 5 bases and J by 8 bases, with 4 bases of the junction left unmatched. Germline V CDR1 and CDR2: SGHRS, YFSETQ. CDR3 nucleotides: TGCGCCAGCAGTTCCGGGACAGGGGGCGAAAAACTGTTTTTT. Translation: CASSSGTGGEKLFF. The variable domain in full, completed from reference TRBV5-1 and TRBJ1-4, reads KAGVTQTPRYLIKTRGQQVTLSCSPISGHRSVSWYQQTPGQGLQFLFEYFSETQRNKGNFPGRFSGRQFSNSRSEMNVSTLELGDSALYLCASSSGTGGEKLFFGSGTQLSVL.